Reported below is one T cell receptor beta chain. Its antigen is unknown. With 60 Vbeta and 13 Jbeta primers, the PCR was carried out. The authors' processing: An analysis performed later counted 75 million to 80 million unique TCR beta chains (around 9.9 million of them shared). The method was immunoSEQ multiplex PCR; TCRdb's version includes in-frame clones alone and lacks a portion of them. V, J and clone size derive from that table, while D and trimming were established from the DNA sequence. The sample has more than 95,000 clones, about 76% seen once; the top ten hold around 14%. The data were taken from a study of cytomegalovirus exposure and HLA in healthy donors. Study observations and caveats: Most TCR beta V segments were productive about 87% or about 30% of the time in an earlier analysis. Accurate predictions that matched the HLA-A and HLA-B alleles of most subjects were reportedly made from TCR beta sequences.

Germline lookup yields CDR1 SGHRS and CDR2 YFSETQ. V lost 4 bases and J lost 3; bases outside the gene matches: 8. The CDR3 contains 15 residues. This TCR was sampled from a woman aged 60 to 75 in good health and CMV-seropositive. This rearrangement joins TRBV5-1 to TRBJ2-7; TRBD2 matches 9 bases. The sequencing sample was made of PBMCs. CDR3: CASSPISGRDYEQYF. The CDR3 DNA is TGCGCCAGCAGCCCGATTAGCGGGAGAGACTACGAGCAGTACTTC.